The 24 T cell receptor beta chains below come from one sample, sequenced in a study of blood T cell repertoires in COVID-19. The method was immunoSEQ multiplex PCR; TCRdb's version includes in-frame clones alone and lacks a portion of them. The sample lists some 150,000 clones; 80% were seen once. Sequenced material: peripheral blood. The receptors come from a man between 60 and 75 years old with acute or convalescent COVID-19.

In its sample, this clone was seen a few times. CDR3 nucleotide sequence: TGTGCCAGCAGCGCCCGACAGGTTCCATCCTACGAGCAGTACTTC. The encoded protein is CASSARQVPSYEQYF. V and J are TRBV5-6 and TRBJ2-7; the D gene is possibly TRBD1 (6 bases). The CDR3 loop spans 15 amino acids. Trimming cost V 4 bases and J 1 base, with 15 bases left between them. Looked up from germline, CDR1 is SGHDT and CDR2 is YYEEEE.

The rearrangement joins TRBV27 to TRBJ1-6; no clear D. V lost 8 bases and J 6 bases, leaving 11 bases between the germline ends. CDR1 MNHEY and CDR2 SMNVEV come from the germline V gene (reference sequence). The CDR3 totals 13 residues. CDR3 in amino acids: CASSEVTNSPLHF. The CDR3 coding sequence is TGTGCCAGCTCGGAGGTAACTAATTCACCCCTCCACTTT.

The rearrangement uses TRBV7-8 and TRBJ1-6, with D unresolved. V dropped 3 bases and J dropped 0 bases, with 6 bases sitting between them. CDR1 SGHVS and CDR2 FQNEAQ come from the germline V gene. The CDR3 extends over 15 amino acids. The CDR3 loop is CASSLRVSYNSPLHF. As DNA, the CDR3 is TGTGCCAGCAGCTTGAGGGTCTCCTATAATTCACCCCTCCACTTT. Supplemented by reference TRBV7-8 and TRBJ1-6, the full variable domain reads GAGVSQSPRYKVAKRGQDVALRCDPISGHVSLFWYQQALGQGPEFLTYFQNEAQLDKSGLPSDRFFAERPEGSVSTLKIQRTQQEDSAVYLCASSLRVSYNSPLHFGNGTRLTVT.

This clone has only one observation. V and J are TRBV7-2 and TRBJ2-3; a possible D gene is TRBD2 (5 bases). The CDR3 runs 14 residues. CDR1 and CDR2 from the germline V gene are SGHTA and FQGNSA. Trimming cost V 3 bases and J 0 bases, with 7 bases left between them. The CDR3 here is CASSFGGSTDTQYF. The CDR3 DNA is TGTGCCAGCAGCTTTGGCGGGAGCACAGATACGCAGTATTTT.

The rearrangement uses TRBV6-1 and TRBJ1-1; a weak D match, TRBD1 (5 bases). The CDR3 is made up of 16 amino acids. CDR1 is MNHNS and CDR2 is SASEGT in the germline V gene. V gave up 0 bases and J gave up 1 base, with 12 bases separating them. CDR3 sequence: CASSEALYQGNTEAFF. DNA of the CDR3: TGTGCCAGCAGTGAAGCGCTCTACCAGGGGAACACTGAAGCTTTCTTT.

V usage is TRBV10-3 and J usage is TRBJ1-6, with 7 nucleotides matching TRBD1. The V gene end was trimmed by 4 bases and the J gene end by 7 bases; junction bases not matched to a gene: 1. The germline CDR1 and CDR2 sequences are ENHRY and SYGVKD. There are 13 residues in the CDR3. The CDR3 reads CAISGQGNSPLHF. Here the CDR3 DNA reads TGTGCCATCAGTGGACAGGGAAATTCACCCCTCCACTTT.

This clone appeared a single time. This chain uses TRBV28 with TRBJ2-1; no clear D. CDR1 MDHEN and CDR2 SYDVKM come from the germline V gene. This CDR3 has 13 residues. With 5 bases removed from V and 4 bases from J, the gap between germline ends came to 9 bases. CDR3 in DNA: TGTGCCAGCAGTCCCGACAAATACAATGAGCAGTTCTTC. Protein: CASSPDKYNEQFF.

This chain uses TRBV7-2 with TRBJ2-7, with D maybe TRBD1 (6 bases). Deletions cut 3 bases from V and 2 bases from J, with 11 bases between. Germline CDR1 reads SGHTA; CDR2 reads FQGNSA. There are 14 residues in the CDR3. CDR3 in amino acids: CASSLRQATYEQYF. Written as DNA, the CDR3 is TGTGCCAGCAGCTTGAGACAGGCTACCTACGAGCAGTACTTC.

The chain has TRBV28 and TRBJ1-4; D perhaps matches TRBD1 (6 bases). Germline V lookup: CDR1 MDHEN, CDR2 SYDVKM. The CDR3 consists of 15 residues. Trimming removed 6 bases from V and 8 bases from J, with 19 bases in between. CDR3 region: CASSSGGAGHEKLFF. In DNA form, the CDR3 reads TGTGCCAGCAGCTCGGGGGGGGCCGGTCACGAAAAACTGTTTTTT.

The chain uses TRBV19 and TRBJ2-3; 12 positions agree with TRBD1. The ends lost 4 bases at V and 7 bases at J; junction bases unmatched: 15. The CDR3 is made up of 18 amino acids. Per germline, CDR1 LNHDA and CDR2 SQIVND (reference sequence). This CDR3 reads CASSKEAPGTGGFNTQYF. The DNA of the CDR3 is TGTGCCAGTAGTAAGGAAGCCCCCGGGACAGGGGGCTTTAATACGCAGTATTTT.

A single count supports this clone. The V gene is TRBV5-1, the J gene TRBJ2-3; 10 positions agree with TRBD1. CDR1 is SGHRS and CDR2 is YFSETQ in the germline V gene. J lost 5 bases, V lost 0 bases, and 6 bases had no gene match. The CDR3 runs 16 residues. CDR3 nucleotide sequence: TGCGCCAGCAGCTTGGATGGGACAGGGGCTTTAGATACGCAGTATTTT. It encodes CASSLDGTGALDTQYF.

This chain links TRBV4-1 with TRBJ1-1, with TRBD1 as a possible D gene (5 bases). This CDR3 contains 14 residues. Germline values: CDR1 MGHRA, CDR2 YSYEKL. Trimming left V 2 bases short and J 1 base short, with 8 bases between. CDR3 coding DNA: TGCGCCAGCAGCCAATCGACAGCGAACACTGAAGCTTTCTTT. Residues: CASSQSTANTEAFF.

The J gene is TRBJ1-1, the V gene TRBV27; D remains unclear. Germline assignment: CDR1 MNHEY and CDR2 SMNVEV (reference sequence). V lost 2 bases and J 1 base, leaving 11 bases between the germline ends. This CDR3 is 15 amino acids long. As DNA, the CDR3 is TGTGCCAGCAGTTTAGGTAGTCGGGGGAACACTGAAGCTTTCTTT. Residues: CASSLGSRGNTEAFF.

This sequence joins TRBV4-3 and TRBJ2-3; a possible D gene is TRBD2 (5 bases). The CDR3 totals 20 residues. Germline V gene lookup returns CDR1 LGHNA and CDR2 YSLEER. Between the trimmed V and J ends, which lost 1 base and 3 bases, there was a span of 26 bases. The CDR3 loop is CASSQAERVESLAVTDTQYF. In DNA form, the CDR3 reads TGCGCCAGCAGCCAAGCAGAACGGGTCGAGAGTCTAGCAGTGACAGATACGCAGTATTTT.

This clone was seen just once. This sequence joins TRBV5-4 and TRBJ1-2; 9 bases align to TRBD1. The CDR3 spans 15 residues. CDR1 and CDR2 (germline): SGHNT, YYREEE (reference sequence). V lost 3 bases to trimming and J lost 6 bases; unmatched junction nucleotides: 9. CDR3 sequence reads: CASSSGGTGFNGYTF. In nucleotides, the CDR3 is TGTGCCAGCAGCTCCGGCGGGACAGGGTTCAATGGCTACACCTTC.

This sequence joins TRBV28 and TRBJ2-7; possibly TRBD1 for D (6 bases). The CDR3 spans 12 residues. From germline, CDR1 is MDHEN and CDR2 SYDVKM. V lost 5 bases and J 9 bases, leaving 14 bases between the germline ends. CDR3 sequence: CASSAGTRGQYF. CDR3 bases: TGTGCCAGCAGTGCCGGGACCAGGGGGCAGTACTTC.

The J gene is TRBJ1-2, the V gene TRBV28, with D unresolved. Germline CDR1 is MDHEN and CDR2 is SYDVKM. This CDR3 has 16 amino acids. Trimming stripped 4 bases from V and 3 bases from J, with 18 bases between. This CDR3 is CASSSGRRLEDYGYTF. CDR3 nucleotide sequence: TGTGCCAGCAGTTCCGGCCGCCGATTAGAGGACTATGGCTACACCTTC.

J is TRBJ1-6 and V is TRBV5-1; 7 bases agree with TRBD1. The CDR3 covers 15 residues. V was pared by 0 bases and J by 9 bases, with 6 bases of the junction left unmatched. Germline CDR1 reads SGHRS; CDR2 reads YFSETQ. This chain's CDR3 is CASSLGQGVASPLHF. The CDR3 coding sequence is TGCGCCAGCAGCTTGGGACAGGGAGTTGCTTCACCCCTCCACTTT.

This sequence joins TRBV7-9 and TRBJ2-7; 11 bases fit TRBD2. Germline V lookup: CDR1 SEHNR, CDR2 FQNEAQ (reference sequence). CDR3 size: 17 residues. Unmatched junction bases numbered 13, after V lost 5 bases and J lost 4 bases. In DNA, the CDR3 is TGTGCCAGCAGCCGATCGGGCGGGGGACTAGCGGTTTACGAGCAGTACTTC. It encodes CASSRSGGGLAVYEQYF. Full variable domain (rest looked up from reference TRBV7-9 and TRBJ2-7): DTGVSQNPRHKITKRGQNVTFRCDPISEHNRLYWYRQTLGQGPEFLTYFQNEAQLEKSRLLSDRFSAERPKGSFSTLEIQRTEQGDSAMYLCASSRSGGGLAVYEQYFGPGTRLTVT.

The chain is built from TRBV6-2 or TRBV6-3 and TRBJ1-6, with 8 bases identical to TRBD1. The CDR3 is 16 residues long. The J segment lost 5 bases and the V segment lost 5 bases, leaving 8 bases of the junction unmatched. The germline CDR1 and CDR2 sequences are MNHEY and SVGEGT. The DNA of the CDR3 is TGTGCCAGCAGTCCCGGGACAGGATCTAATAATTCACCCCTCCACTTT. Translation: CASSPGTGSNNSPLHF.

The V and J genes are TRBV4-3 and TRBJ2-6; no clear D. Germline lookup yields CDR1 LGHNA and CDR2 YSLEER. The CDR3 spans 15 residues. V shed 4 bases and J shed 0 bases, with 7 bases lying between them. For the CDR3, the DNA is TGCGCCAGCAGCCCCGGTGGCTCTGGGGCCAACGTCCTGACTTTC. Translating it yields CASSPGGSGANVLTF.

The V and J genes are TRBV6-6 and TRBJ2-7; TRBD2 agrees at 9 bases. CDR3 length: 15 residues. J was trimmed by 6 bases and V by 0 bases; bases with no gene match: 6. Per the germline V gene, CDR1 is MNHNY and CDR2 is SVGAGI (reference sequence). CDR3 sequence (DNA): TGTGCCAGCAGTTACTCGACGACTAGCGGTACCGAGCAGTACTTC. It translates to CASSYSTTSGTEQYF.

The V and J genes are TRBV10-3 and TRBJ1-5; D is ambiguous. Germline-derived CDR1 and CDR2 are ENHRY and SYGVKD. The CDR3 spans 13 residues. With 0 bases removed from V and 4 bases from J, the gap between germline ends came to 4 bases. CDR3: CAISESRNQPQHF. The DNA of the CDR3 is TGTGCCATCAGTGAGTCGAGAAATCAGCCCCAGCATTTT.

V and J are TRBV28 and TRBJ1-5; 8 nucleotides agree with TRBD1. Germline loops: CDR1 MDHEN, CDR2 SYDVKM. The CDR3 spans 17 residues. Trimming cost V 5 bases and J 2 bases; bases outside gene matches: 11. The CDR3 bases are TGTGCCAGCAGTCCGCCAACCGGGACAGGTCGCAATCAGCCCCAGCATTTT. This sequence encodes CASSPPTGTGRNQPQHF.